What follows is one T cell receptor (beta chain) and its context. Preparation methods for the bulk TCR libraries were those previously described, with listed TCR primers. TCRdb processed the PCR reads anew with MiXCR; each CDR3 protein has one entry. In the table there are about 630,000 distinct CDR3 sequences, roughly 25% of which are singletons. The data derive from a study of molecular identifiers for immune sequencing clone quantification. Study-wide context: RNA, taken in replicates from approximately 20,000 or 100,000 naive CD8 cells, was split five ways, with four sequenced.

The CDR3 is 17 amino acids. The germline V gene encodes CDR1 SEHNR and CDR2 FQNEAQ (reference sequence). Losses at the gene ends were 5 bases for V and 5 bases for J; bases not matched to a gene: 15. With RNA at 10%, 30% or 50%, naive CD8 libraries came from around 18,000 to 910,000 sorted cells. This chain links TRBV7-9 with TRBJ2-5, with TRBD2 matching 9 bases. Sequencing input: naive CD8+ T cells from blood, with Jurkat cell RNA spiked in. Subset defined: FACS-sorted CD8+CD4-CCR7+CD45RA+ naive T cells. The source is a human donor in good health. Some libraries in this study had Jurkat cell RNA spiked in. CDR3 amino acids: CASSHTSGRGGAETQYF. The CDR3 DNA follows: TGTGCCAGCAGCCATACGTCGGGTCGCGGGGGGGCCGAGACCCAGTACTTC.